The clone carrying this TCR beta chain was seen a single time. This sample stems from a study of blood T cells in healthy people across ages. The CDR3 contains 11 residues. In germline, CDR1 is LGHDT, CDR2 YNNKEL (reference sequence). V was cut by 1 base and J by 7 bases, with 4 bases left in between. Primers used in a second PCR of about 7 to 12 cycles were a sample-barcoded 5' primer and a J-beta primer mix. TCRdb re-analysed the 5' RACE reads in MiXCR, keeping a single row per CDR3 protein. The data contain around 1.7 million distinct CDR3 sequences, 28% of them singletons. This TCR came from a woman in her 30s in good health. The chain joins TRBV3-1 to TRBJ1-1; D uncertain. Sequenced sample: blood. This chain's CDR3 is CASSQALEAFF. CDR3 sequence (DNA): TGTGCCAGCAGCCAAGCCCTTGAAGCTTTCTTT.